These 6 T cell receptor beta chains were sequenced from one sample in a study of T cell repertoires in cytomegalovirus infection. No antigens are known for them. From the reads, TCRdb called clonotypes with MiXCR, one entry per CDR3 protein. The data contain just under 500,000 distinct CDR3 sequences, 30% to 35% of them singletons. This specimen was cultured PBMCs, taken from culture after CMV antigen stimulation. Receptors were obtained from a human donor in good health (CMV status not recorded). Some clones in this sample may be carry-over from other donors' samples.

The CDR3 DNA reads TGCAGTGCCCAGAGGAGCGGTGAGGTTTTAGAGACCCAGTACTTC. This sequence encodes CSAQRSGEVLETQYF. This sequence joins TRBV20-1 and TRBJ2-5; tentatively, D is TRBD2 (5 bases). The CDR3 has 15 residues. V dropped 6 bases and J dropped 4 bases, with 21 bases sitting between them. The germline CDR1 and CDR2 sequences are DFQATT and SNEGSKA (reference sequence).

This clonotype was seen only a few times. The chain couples TRBV7-9 to TRBJ2-1; 10 bases fit TRBD2. The V segment lost 1 base and the J segment 3 bases; nucleotides outside the gene matches: 15. The CDR3 totals 20 residues. The germline gives CDR1 SEHNR, CDR2 FQNEAQ (reference sequence). In DNA form, the CDR3 reads TGTGCCAGCAGCTTAGGACCTGGGGGGGGAGGACTAGCGGTCTACAATGAGCAGTTCTTC. Its translation: CASSLGPGGGGLAVYNEQFF.

This clonotype was seen more than once but under ten times. The rearrangement links TRBV29-1 to TRBJ2-3; D is uncertain. The CDR3 sequence is 17 residues long. V lost 2 bases and J lost 0, with 18 bases in between. The germline V gene encodes CDR1 SQVTM and CDR2 ANQGSEA. CDR3 in amino acids: CSVELSAGRLSTDTQYF. In DNA, the CDR3 is TGCAGCGTTGAACTCTCGGCAGGTCGACTCAGCACAGATACGCAGTATTTT.

This clonotype was found a few times. The CDR3 nucleotides are TGTGCCAGCAGCGAGGGACCGATCTCTGGAAACACCATATATTTT. It translates to CASSEGPISGNTIYF. V is TRBV7-2 and J is TRBJ1-3; possible D gene TRBD1, 5 bases. The CDR3 extends over 15 amino acids. Germline CDR1 and CDR2: SGHTA and FQGNSA. V lost 5 bases to trimming and J lost 0 bases, with 11 bases between them.

CDR3 nucleotides: TGCGCCAGCAGCTTGAGGTTAACGGGGTTTCGGGATACCGGGGAGCTGTTTTTT. Translated, it gives CASSLRLTGFRDTGELFF. The chain carries TRBV5-1 and TRBJ2-2, with D perhaps TRBD2 (5 bases). The CDR3 is made up of 18 amino acids. V dropped 1 base and J dropped 5 bases, with 21 bases sitting between them. The germline CDR1 and CDR2 sequences are SGHRS and YFSETQ. Full variable domain (rest looked up from reference TRBV5-1 and TRBJ2-2): KAGVTQTPRYLIKTRGQQVTLSCSPISGHRSVSWYQQTPGQGLQFLFEYFSETQRNKGNFPGRFSGRQFSNSRSEMNVSTLELGDSALYLCASSLRLTGFRDTGELFFGEGSRLTVL.

Only a few counts were recorded for this clonotype. The chain joins TRBV5-1 to TRBJ2-1; 14 nucleotides agree with TRBD2. Germline V CDR1 and CDR2: SGHRS, YFSETQ. The CDR3 spans 19 residues. Unmatched junction bases numbered 7, after V lost 0 bases and J lost 2 bases. The CDR3, as DNA: TGCGCCAGCAGCTTGGTAGGACTAGCGGGAGGAGCGGCCTACAATGAGCAGTTCTTC. Translation: CASSLVGLAGGAAYNEQFF.